Sequencing of this T cell receptor beta chain was carried out in a study of Graves' ophthalmopathy and Graves' hyperthyroidism. Findings of the study overall: Ophthalmopathy progression was predicted by the model at less than 71% sensitivity and 72% to 75% specificity. Using a 13-signature model, the authors split ophthalmopathy from stable hyperthyroidism, with approximately 88% sensitivity and approximately 78% specificity.

The TCR beta CDR3 regions underwent amplification from RNA transcripts. HTBI-primed RT-PCR formed the first round, and a multiplex PCR formed the second. In TCRdb, the multiplex PCR reads were re-called with MiXCR into one record per CDR3 protein. Of 400,000 or so distinct CDR3 sequences listed, about a sixth are singletons. Hyperthyroidism patients, all newly diagnosed, had under 2 months' duration and ages of 18 to 65. PBMCs had their origin in fresh peripheral blood (approximately 9.9 ml). This clonotype was counted many times. The antigen is unknown. The specimen was peripheral blood. The source of this sequence is an adult woman with stable Graves' hyperthyroidism.

Written as DNA, the CDR3 is TGTGCCAGCAGAAGCACCGGGACAGGGTGGTACGAGCAGTACTTC. Protein product: CASRSTGTGWYEQYF. V gene TRBV27 combines with J gene TRBJ2-7; TRBD1 aligns across 9 bases. Germline CDR1 MNHEY, CDR2 SMNVEV (reference sequence). The CDR3 consists of 15 residues. J was trimmed by 4 bases and V by 6 bases; bases with no gene match: 10.